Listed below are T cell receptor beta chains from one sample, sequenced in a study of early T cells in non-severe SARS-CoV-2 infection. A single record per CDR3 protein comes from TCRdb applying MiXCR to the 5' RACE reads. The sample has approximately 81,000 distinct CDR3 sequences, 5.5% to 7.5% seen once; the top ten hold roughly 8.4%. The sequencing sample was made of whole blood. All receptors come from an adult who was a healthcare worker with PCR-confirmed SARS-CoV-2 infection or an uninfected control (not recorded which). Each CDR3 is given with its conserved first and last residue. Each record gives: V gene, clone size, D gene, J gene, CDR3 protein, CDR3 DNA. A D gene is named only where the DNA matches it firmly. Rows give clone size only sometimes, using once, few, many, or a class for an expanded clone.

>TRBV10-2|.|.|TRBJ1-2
CASGSAYGYTF
TGCGCCAGCGGCAGTGCGTATGGCTACACCTTC
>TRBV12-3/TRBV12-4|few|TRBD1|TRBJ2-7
CASRGTGEGHEQYF
TGTGCCAGCAGAGGGACAGGGGAAGGTCACGAGCAGTACTTC
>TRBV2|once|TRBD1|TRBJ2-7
CASSLIRDSSYEQYF
TGTGCCAGCAGTCTCATACGGGACAGCTCCTACGAGCAGTACTTC
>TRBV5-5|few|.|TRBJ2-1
CASSRRQPKNNEQFF
TGTGCCAGCAGCAGGCGTCAGCCGAAGAACAATGAGCAGTTCTTC
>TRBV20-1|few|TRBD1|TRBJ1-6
CSASARDRYSPLHF
TGCAGTGCTAGTGCCCGGGACAGATATTCACCCCTCCACTTT
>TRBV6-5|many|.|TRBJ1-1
CASSYSRWTEAFF
TGTGCCAGCAGTTACTCCCGATGGACTGAAGCTTTCTTT
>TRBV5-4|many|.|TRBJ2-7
CASSPTGVSYEQYF
TGTGCCAGCAGCCCAACTGGGGTATCGTACGAGCAGTACTTC
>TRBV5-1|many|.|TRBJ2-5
CASSVRGLETQYF
TGCGCCAGCAGCGTGAGGGGCCTGGAGACCCAGTACTTC
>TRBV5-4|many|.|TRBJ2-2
CASSPGLLNTGELFF
TGTGCCAGCAGTCCGGGACTCCTGAACACCGGGGAGCTGTTTTTT
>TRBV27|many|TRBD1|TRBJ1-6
CASSLRIPGQGYNSPLHF
TGTGCCAGCAGTCTAAGAATCCCGGGACAGGGATATAATTCACCCCTCCACTTT
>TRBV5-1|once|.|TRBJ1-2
CASSLAQAVDCTF
TGCGCCAGCAGCTTGGCTCAGGCAGTGGATTGCACCTTC
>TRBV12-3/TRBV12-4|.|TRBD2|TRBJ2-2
CASSPGTSGSVTGELFF
TGTGCCAGCAGTCCGGGGACTAGCGGTAGTGTAACCGGGGAGCTGTTTTTT
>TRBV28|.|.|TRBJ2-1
CASTYPNGGNEQFF
TGTGCCAGCACCTACCCCAATGGGGGCAATGAGCAGTTCTTC
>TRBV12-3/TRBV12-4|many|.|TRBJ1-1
CASKEMNTEAFF
TGTGCCAGCAAGGAGATGAACACTGAAGCTTTCTTT
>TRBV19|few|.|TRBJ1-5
CASSMLSGGPTQPQHF
TGTGCCAGTAGTATGCTTTCGGGGGGCCCGACTCAGCCCCAGCATTTT
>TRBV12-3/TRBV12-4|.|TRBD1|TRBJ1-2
CASSRRTGVYGYTF
TGTGCCAGCAGCCGAAGGACAGGGGTTTATGGCTACACCTTC
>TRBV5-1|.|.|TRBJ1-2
CASSLEGNPGHHGYTF
TGCGCCAGCAGCTTGGAAGGGAATCCGGGACACCATGGCTACACCTTC
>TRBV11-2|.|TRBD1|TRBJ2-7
CASSFGQVPYEQYF
TGTGCCAGCAGCTTCGGACAGGTTCCCTACGAGCAGTACTTC
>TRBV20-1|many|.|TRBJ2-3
CSASSLHTQYF
TGCAGTGCTAGTTCTCTTCATACGCAGTATTTT
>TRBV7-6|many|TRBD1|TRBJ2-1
CASSHRTGPQGGNEQFF
TGTGCCAGCAGCCATCGGACAGGGCCCCAAGGGGGGAATGAGCAGTTCTTC
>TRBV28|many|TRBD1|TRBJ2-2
CSPRHEGAHTGELFF
TGTTCTCCCCGTCATGAGGGGGCGCACACCGGGGAGCTGTTTTTT
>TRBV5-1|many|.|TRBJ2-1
CASVGVLYNEQFF
TGCGCCAGCGTTGGGGTTCTCTACAATGAGCAGTTCTTC
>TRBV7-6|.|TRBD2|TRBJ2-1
CASSLGGLAGVSEQFF
TGTGCCAGCAGCTTAGGGGGACTAGCGGGAGTTTCTGAGCAGTTCTTC
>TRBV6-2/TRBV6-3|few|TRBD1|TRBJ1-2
CASSSGQTLLNYGYTF
TGTGCCAGCAGTTCGGGACAGACCTTACTTAACTATGGCTACACCTTC
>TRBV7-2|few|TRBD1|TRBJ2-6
CASSLGTGAPGANVLTF
TGTGCCAGCAGCCTCGGGACAGGGGCTCCCGGGGCCAACGTCCTGACTTTC
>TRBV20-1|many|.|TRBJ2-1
CSASSYNEQFF
TGCAGTGCTTCCTCCTACAATGAGCAGTTCTTC
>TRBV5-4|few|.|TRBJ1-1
CAFRKELNTEAFF
TGTGCCTTCCGTAAGGAGCTGAACACTGAAGCTTTCTTT
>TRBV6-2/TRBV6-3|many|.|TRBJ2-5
CASSSKTGGILRETQYF
TGTGCCAGCAGTTCTAAAACTGGAGGGATTCTCAGAGAGACCCAGTACTTC
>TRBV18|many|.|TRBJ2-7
CASSVDYEQYF
TGTGCCAGCTCAGTTGACTACGAGCAGTACTTC
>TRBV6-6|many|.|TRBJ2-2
CASSYSVQNTGELFF
TGTGCCAGCAGTTATTCGGTACAAAACACCGGGGAGCTGTTTTTT
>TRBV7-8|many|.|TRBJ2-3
CASSLDWASTDTQYF
TGTGCCAGCAGCTTAGACTGGGCAAGCACAGATACGCAGTATTTT
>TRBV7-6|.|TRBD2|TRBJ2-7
CASSFGGEGSYEQYF
TGTGCCAGCAGCTTTGGAGGGGAGGGGTCCTACGAGCAGTACTTC
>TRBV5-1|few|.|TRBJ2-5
CASSFGFPETQYF
TGCGCCAGCAGCTTTGGCTTTCCAGAGACCCAGTACTTC
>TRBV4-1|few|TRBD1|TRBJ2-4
CASSQGRDRVPLAKNIQYF
TGCGCCAGCAGCCAAGGACGGGACAGGGTGCCGCTAGCCAAAAACATTCAGTACTTC
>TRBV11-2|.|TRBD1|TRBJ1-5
CASSLDRGGGTQHF
TGTGCCAGCAGTCTGGACAGGGGAGGAGGGACCCAGCATTTT
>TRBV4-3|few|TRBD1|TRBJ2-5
CASSLEGAGGETQYF
TGCGCCAGCAGCCTAGAGGGGGCGGGTGGTGAGACCCAGTACTTC
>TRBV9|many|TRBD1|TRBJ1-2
CASSVGTGPNYGYTF
TGTGCCAGCAGCGTTGGGACAGGTCCTAACTATGGCTACACCTTC
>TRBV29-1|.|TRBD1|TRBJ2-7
CSVGRDRGNEQYF
TGCAGCGTTGGCCGGGACAGGGGGAACGAGCAGTACTTC
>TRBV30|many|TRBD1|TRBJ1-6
CAWIQQGHGSPLHF
TGTGCCTGGATCCAACAGGGGCATGGTTCACCCCTCCACTTT
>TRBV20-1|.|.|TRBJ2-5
CSGQEVGETQYF
TGCAGTGGACAGGAGGTTGGCGAGACCCAGTACTTC
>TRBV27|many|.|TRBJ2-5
CASSPGHGNQETQYF
TGTGCCAGCAGTCCGGGACACGGGAACCAAGAGACCCAGTACTTC
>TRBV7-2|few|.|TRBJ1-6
CASSLSDTARFSPLHF
TGTGCCAGCAGCTTGTCGGACACCGCTCGTTTCTCACCCCTCCACTTC
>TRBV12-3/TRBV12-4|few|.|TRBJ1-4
CASRLGHTNEKLFF
TGTGCCAGCAGATTAGGACACACGAATGAAAAACTGTTTTTT
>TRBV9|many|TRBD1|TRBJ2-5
CASSVGTGGQTQYF
TGTGCCAGCAGCGTAGGGACAGGGGGCCAGACCCAGTACTTC
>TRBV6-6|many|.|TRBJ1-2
CASRKQNNYGYTF
TGTGCCAGCAGGAAACAGAATAACTATGGCTACACCTTC
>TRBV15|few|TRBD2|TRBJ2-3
CATSRDRGDGTDTQYF
TGTGCCACCAGCAGAGATCGGGGGGACGGCACAGATACGCAGTATTTT
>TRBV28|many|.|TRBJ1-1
CASSLTPVGPRGEAFF
TGTGCCAGCAGTTTAACGCCGGTGGGGCCCCGCGGCGAAGCTTTCTTT